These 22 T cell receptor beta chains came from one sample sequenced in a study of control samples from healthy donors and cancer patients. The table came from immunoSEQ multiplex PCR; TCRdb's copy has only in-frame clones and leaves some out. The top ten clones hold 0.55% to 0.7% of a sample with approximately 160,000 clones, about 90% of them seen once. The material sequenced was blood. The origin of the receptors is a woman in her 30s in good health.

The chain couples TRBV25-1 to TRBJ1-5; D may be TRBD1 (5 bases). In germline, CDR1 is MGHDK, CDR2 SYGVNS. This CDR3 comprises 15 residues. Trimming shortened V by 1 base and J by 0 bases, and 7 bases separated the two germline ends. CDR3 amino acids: CASSEFGGSNQPQHF. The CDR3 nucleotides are TGTGCCAGCAGTGAATTTGGGGGTAGCAATCAGCCCCAGCATTTT.

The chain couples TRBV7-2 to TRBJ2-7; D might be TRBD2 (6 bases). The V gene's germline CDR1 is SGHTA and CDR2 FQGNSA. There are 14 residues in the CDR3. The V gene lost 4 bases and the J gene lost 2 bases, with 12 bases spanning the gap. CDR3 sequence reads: CASSSSGLPYEQYF. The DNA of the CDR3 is TGTGCCAGCAGCTCCTCGGGACTCCCCTACGAGCAGTACTTC.

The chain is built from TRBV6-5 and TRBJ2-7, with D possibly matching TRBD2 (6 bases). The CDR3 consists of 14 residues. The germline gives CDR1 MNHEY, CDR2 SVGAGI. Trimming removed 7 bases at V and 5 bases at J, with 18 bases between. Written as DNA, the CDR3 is TGTGCCAGCACATGGGGTGAGCGGGCGCACGAGCAGTACTTC. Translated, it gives CASTWGERAHEQYF.

CDR3 region: CASSSQKLRPQHF. CDR3 DNA sequence: TGTGCCAGCAGTTCCCAAAAATTGCGGCCCCAGCATTTT. The gene calls are TRBV12-3 or TRBV12-4 and TRBJ1-5; D is undetermined. V lost 4 bases, J lost 9 bases, and 13 bases lay in between. The CDR3 length is 13 residues.

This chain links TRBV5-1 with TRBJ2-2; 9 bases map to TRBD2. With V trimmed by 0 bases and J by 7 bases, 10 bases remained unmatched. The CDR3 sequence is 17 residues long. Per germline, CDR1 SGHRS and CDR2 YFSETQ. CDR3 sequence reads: CASSLAITSGSSGELFF. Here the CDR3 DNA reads TGCGCCAGCAGCTTGGCTATTACTAGCGGGTCTAGCGGGGAGCTGTTTTTT. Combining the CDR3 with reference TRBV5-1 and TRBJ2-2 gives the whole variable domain KAGVTQTPRYLIKTRGQQVTLSCSPISGHRSVSWYQQTPGQGLQFLFEYFSETQRNKGNFPGRFSGRQFSNSRSEMNVSTLELGDSALYLCASSLAITSGSSGELFFGEGSRLTVL.

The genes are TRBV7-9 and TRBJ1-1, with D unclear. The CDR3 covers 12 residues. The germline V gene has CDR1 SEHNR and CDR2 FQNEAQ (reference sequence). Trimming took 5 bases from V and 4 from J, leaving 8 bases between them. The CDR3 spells CASSRRGTEAFF. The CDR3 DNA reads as TGTGCCAGCAGCCGGCGAGGCACTGAAGCTTTCTTT.

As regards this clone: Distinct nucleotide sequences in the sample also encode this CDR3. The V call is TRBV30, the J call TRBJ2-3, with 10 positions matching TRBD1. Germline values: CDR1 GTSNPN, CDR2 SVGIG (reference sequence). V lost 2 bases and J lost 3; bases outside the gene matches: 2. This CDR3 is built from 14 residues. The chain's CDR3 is CAWSRGQGTDTQYF. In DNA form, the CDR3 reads TGTGCCTGGAGTAGGGGACAGGGGACAGATACGCAGTATTTT.

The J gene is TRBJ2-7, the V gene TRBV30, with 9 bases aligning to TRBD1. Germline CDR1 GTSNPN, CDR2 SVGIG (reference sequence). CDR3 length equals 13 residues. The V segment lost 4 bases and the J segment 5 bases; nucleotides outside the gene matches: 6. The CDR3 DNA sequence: TGTGCCTGGAACCTCGGGACAGGGAACGAGCAGTACTTC. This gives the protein CAWNLGTGNEQYF.

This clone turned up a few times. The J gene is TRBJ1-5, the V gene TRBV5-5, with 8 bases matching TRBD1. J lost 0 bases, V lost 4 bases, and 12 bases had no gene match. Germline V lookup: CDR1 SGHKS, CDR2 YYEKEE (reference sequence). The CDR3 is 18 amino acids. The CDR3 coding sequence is TGTGCCAGCAGCCCCTTGGCAGGGGGCCCATATAGCAATCAGCCCCAGCATTTT. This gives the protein CASSPLAGGPYSNQPQHF.

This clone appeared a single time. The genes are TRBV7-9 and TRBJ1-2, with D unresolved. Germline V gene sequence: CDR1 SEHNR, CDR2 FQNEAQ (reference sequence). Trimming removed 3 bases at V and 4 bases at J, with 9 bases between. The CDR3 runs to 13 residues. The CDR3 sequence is CASSLDGIYGYTF. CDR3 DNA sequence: TGTGCCAGCAGCTTGGACGGAATCTATGGCTACACCTTC.

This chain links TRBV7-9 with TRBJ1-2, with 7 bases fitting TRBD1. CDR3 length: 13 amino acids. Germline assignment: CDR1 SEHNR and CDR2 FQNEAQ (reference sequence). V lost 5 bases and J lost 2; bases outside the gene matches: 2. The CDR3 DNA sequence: TGTGCCAGCAGCCCGACAGGGAACTATGGCTACACCTTC. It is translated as CASSPTGNYGYTF.

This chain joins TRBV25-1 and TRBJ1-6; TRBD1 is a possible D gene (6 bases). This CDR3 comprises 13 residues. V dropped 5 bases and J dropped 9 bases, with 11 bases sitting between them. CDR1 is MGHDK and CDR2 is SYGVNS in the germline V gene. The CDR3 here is CASSPDSVSPLHF. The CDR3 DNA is TGTGCCAGCAGTCCGGACAGTGTTTCACCCCTCCACTTT.

CDR3 in amino acids: CSVGTGGTYEQYF. The CDR3 bases are TGCAGCGTTGGGACAGGGGGCACCTACGAGCAGTACTTC. The rearrangement links TRBV29-1 to TRBJ2-7; 11 bases map to TRBD1. V gave up 4 bases and J gave up 2 bases; unmatched junction bases: 1. CDR3 length equals 13 residues. Germline CDR1 SQVTM, CDR2 ANQGSEA.

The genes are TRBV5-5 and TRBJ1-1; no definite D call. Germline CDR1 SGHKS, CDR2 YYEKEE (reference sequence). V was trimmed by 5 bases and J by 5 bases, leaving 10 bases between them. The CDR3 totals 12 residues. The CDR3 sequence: CASSLRSTEAFF. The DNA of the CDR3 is TGTGCCAGCAGTCTACGGAGTACTGAAGCTTTCTTT.

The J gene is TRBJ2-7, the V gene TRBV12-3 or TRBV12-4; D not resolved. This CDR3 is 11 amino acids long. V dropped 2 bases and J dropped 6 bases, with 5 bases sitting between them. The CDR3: CASSLIGEQYF. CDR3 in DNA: TGTGCCAGCAGTTTAATAGGCGAGCAGTACTTC.

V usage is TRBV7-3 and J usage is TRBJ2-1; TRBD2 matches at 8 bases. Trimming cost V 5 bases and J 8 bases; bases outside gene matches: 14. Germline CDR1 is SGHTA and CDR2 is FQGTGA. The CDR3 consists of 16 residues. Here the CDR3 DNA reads TGTGCCAGCAGCCCCGAAGCGGGAGCGATCGGCGATGAGCAGTTCTTC. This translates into CASSPEAGAIGDEQFF.

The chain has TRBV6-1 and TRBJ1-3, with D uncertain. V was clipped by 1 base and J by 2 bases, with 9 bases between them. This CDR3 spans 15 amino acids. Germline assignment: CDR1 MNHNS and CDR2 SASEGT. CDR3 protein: CASSEVLGAGNTIYF. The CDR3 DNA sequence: TGTGCCAGCAGTGAAGTTCTGGGTGCTGGAAACACCATATATTTT.

The CDR3 DNA follows: TGTGCCAGCAGCTTATTGGGGAACTACGAGCAGTACTTC. This codes for CASSLLGNYEQYF. The chain employs TRBV11-2 and TRBJ2-7; no reliable D call. V was clipped by 2 bases and J by 3 bases, with 8 bases between them. Per germline, CDR1 SGHAT and CDR2 FQNNGV. The CDR3 extends over 13 amino acids. Full variable domain (missing parts from reference TRBV11-2 and TRBJ2-7): EAGVAQSPRYKIIEKRQSVAFWCNPISGHATLYWYQQILGQGPKLLIQFQNNGVVDDSQLPKDRFSAERLKGVDSTLKIQPAKLEDSAVYLCASSLLGNYEQYFGPGTRLTVT.

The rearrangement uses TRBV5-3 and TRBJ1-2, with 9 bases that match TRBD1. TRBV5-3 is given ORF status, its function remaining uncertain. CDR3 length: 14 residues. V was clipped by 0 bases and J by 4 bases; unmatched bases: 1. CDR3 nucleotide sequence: TGTGCCAGAAGCTTGGAACAGGGGGCCTATGGCTACACCTTC. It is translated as CARSLEQGAYGYTF.

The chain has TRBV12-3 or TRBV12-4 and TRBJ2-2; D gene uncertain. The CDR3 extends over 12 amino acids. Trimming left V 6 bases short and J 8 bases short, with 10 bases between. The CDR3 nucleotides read TGTGCCAGCAGCGTGGGCATAGGGGAGCTGTTTTTT. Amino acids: CASSVGIGELFF.

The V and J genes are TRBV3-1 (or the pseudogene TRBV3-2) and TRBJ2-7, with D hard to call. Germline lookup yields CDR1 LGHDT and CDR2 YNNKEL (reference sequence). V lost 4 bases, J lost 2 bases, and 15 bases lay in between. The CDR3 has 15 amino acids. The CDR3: CASSPLGREAYEQYF. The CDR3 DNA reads TGTGCCAGCAGCCCACTCGGTAGGGAAGCCTACGAGCAGTACTTC.

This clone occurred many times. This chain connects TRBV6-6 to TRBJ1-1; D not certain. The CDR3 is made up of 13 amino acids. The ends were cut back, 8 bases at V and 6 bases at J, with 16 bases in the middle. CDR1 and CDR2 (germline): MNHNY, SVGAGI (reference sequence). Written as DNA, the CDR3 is TGTGCCAGCCGAACAATTGGTGGTCCTGAAGCTTTCTTT. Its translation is CASRTIGGPEAFF.